Shown below are 25 T cell receptor beta chains from a single sample sequenced in a study of T cell responses to AZD1222 COVID-19 vaccine. The protocol was immunoSEQ multiplex PCR, while the TCRdb copy is restricted to in-frame clones and leaves out a portion. The sample has 150,000 or so clones, less than 95% seen once; the top ten hold about 6.5%. The sample in question was peripheral blood, obtained 28 days after the second AZD1222 dose. These receptors were obtained from an adult who received the AZD1222 COVID-19 vaccine.

The chain combines TRBV28 with TRBJ1-5, with D unresolved. The CDR3 totals 14 residues. V gave up 1 base and J gave up 4 bases, with 8 bases separating them. Germline CDR1 is MDHEN and CDR2 is SYDVKM. CDR3 in DNA: TGTGCCAGCAGTTTATATCGAGGGAATCAGCCCCAGCATTTT. This codes for CASSLYRGNQPQHF.

This clone was picked up a small number of times. The chain uses TRBV27 and TRBJ1-4, with D maybe TRBD1 (6 bases). Germline loops: CDR1 MNHEY, CDR2 SMNVEV (reference sequence). V was trimmed by 6 bases and J by 4 bases, leaving 15 bases between them. The CDR3 loop spans 15 amino acids. CDR3 coding DNA: TGTGCCAGCAGCACTTCGACAGGCTTTAATGAAAAACTGTTTTTT. The encoded protein is CASSTSTGFNEKLFF.

CDR3 DNA: TGTGCCAGCAGTCGACAGAATAGCAATCAGCCCCAGCATTTT. Translating it yields CASSRQNSNQPQHF. The rearrangement links TRBV6-5 to TRBJ1-5; weak D call: TRBD1 (5 bases). V lost 5 bases and J 0 bases, leaving 8 bases between the germline ends. This CDR3 has 14 amino acids. The germline gives CDR1 MNHEY, CDR2 SVGAGI.

V gene TRBV24-1 combines with J gene TRBJ2-1; no firm D call. The ends were cut back, 1 base at V and 5 bases at J, with 14 bases in the middle. CDR3 length: 16 residues. Germline loops: CDR1 KGHDR, CDR2 SFDVKD. The chain's CDR3 is CATSDFRSLANNEQFF. The CDR3 DNA follows: TGTGCCACCAGTGATTTTAGATCCCTGGCTAACAATGAGCAGTTCTTC.

The rearrangement links TRBV30 to TRBJ1-6, with unresolved D. V lost 3 bases to trimming and J lost 5 bases, with 14 bases between them. The CDR3 has 15 amino acids. CDR1 and CDR2 from the germline V gene are GTSNPN and SVGIG (reference sequence). The CDR3 bases are TGTGCCTGGAGCACAAGACAACTTAATAATTCACCCCTCCACTTT. Protein sequence: CAWSTRQLNNSPLHF.

This clone occurred a few times. This sequence joins TRBV24-1 and TRBJ2-3; perhaps D is TRBD1 or TRBD2 (5 bases each). Germline loops: CDR1 KGHDR, CDR2 SFDVKD. The germline V and J ends were trimmed by 9 bases and 2 bases, with 14 bases remaining between them. The CDR3 is 14 amino acids. The chain's CDR3 is CATGGNLITDTQYF. CDR3 sequence (DNA): TGTGCCACCGGGGGTAACCTTATCACAGATACGCAGTATTTT.

The chain recombines TRBV7-2 with TRBJ1-2, with TRBD1 matching over 8 bases. This CDR3 has 16 amino acids. J gave up 7 bases and V 0 bases, and 10 bases lay outside the gene matches. Germline loops: CDR1 SGHTA, CDR2 FQGNSA. DNA of the CDR3: TGTGCCAGCAGCTTAGCAGGGCAGCGGCAGGGGGCTGGCTACACCTTC. Residues: CASSLAGQRQGAGYTF.

This rearrangement joins TRBV27 to TRBJ2-7, with 10 bases identical to TRBD1. From germline, CDR1 is MNHEY and CDR2 SMNVEV (reference sequence). V was clipped by 6 bases and J by 5 bases; unmatched bases: 13. The CDR3 sequence is 16 residues long. DNA of the CDR3: TGTGCCAGCAGCCTCTCTCCTGGACAGGGGGTACACGAGCAGTACTTC. Translating gives CASSLSPGQGVHEQYF.

V usage is TRBV7-2 and J usage is TRBJ1-4; 10 bases map to TRBD1. Unmatched junction bases numbered 8, after V lost 5 bases and J lost 8 bases. Germline V gives CDR1 SGHTA, CDR2 FQGNSA. The CDR3 extends over 15 amino acids. The CDR3 bases are TGTGCCAGCAGCCCAGACAGGGGGCGCTGGGAAAAACTGTTTTTT. Protein sequence: CASSPDRGRWEKLFF.

This chain connects TRBV7-6 to TRBJ2-6; 9 bases agree with TRBD1. The CDR3 is 16 amino acids. V shed 5 bases and J 2 bases; nucleotides not matched to a gene: 4. Germline-derived CDR1 and CDR2 are SGHVS and FNYEAQ. The CDR3 DNA follows: TGTGCCAGCAGCCCGAGACAGGGGGCTGGGGCCAACGTCCTGACTTTC. This codes for CASSPRQGAGANVLTF.

The V and J genes are TRBV6-4 and TRBJ2-7, with D maybe TRBD2 (6 bases). The length of the CDR3 is 14 residues. Between the trimmed V and J ends, which lost 0 bases and 5 bases, there was a span of 11 bases. Germline V lookup: CDR1 MRHNA, CDR2 SNTAGT. CDR3 amino acids: CASSDSAGTDEQYF. In nucleotides, the CDR3 is TGTGCCAGCAGTGACTCGGCGGGAACCGACGAGCAGTACTTC.

The V and J genes are TRBV11-2 and TRBJ2-5, with 7 bases aligning to TRBD2. The CDR3 consists of 16 residues. V gave up 5 bases and J gave up 1 base; unmatched junction bases: 10. Germline V gives CDR1 SGHAT, CDR2 FQNNGV. Written as DNA, the CDR3 is TGTGCCAGCAGCCCAGCGGGAAGGGGCGTCCAAGAGACCCAGTACTTC. Translation: CASSPAGRGVQETQYF.

The chain joins TRBV4-1 to TRBJ2-3; D gene ambiguous. This CDR3 contains 16 residues. The V end was cut by 0 bases, the J end by 2 bases, with 12 bases between. Germline V gives CDR1 MGHRA, CDR2 YSYEKL. The CDR3 nucleotides are TGCGCCAGCAGCCAAGATCCTTCAGGAGACACAGATACGCAGTATTTT. Protein: CASSQDPSGDTDTQYF.

The genes are TRBV11-2 and TRBJ1-2; tentative D call: TRBD1 (6 bases). This CDR3 has 16 residues. Germline CDR1 reads SGHAT; CDR2 reads FQNNGV. Trimming stripped 5 bases from V and 2 bases from J, with 18 bases between. CDR3 sequence reads: CASSHYLGATNYGYTF. Written as DNA, the CDR3 is TGTGCCAGCAGCCATTATTTGGGGGCGACGAACTATGGCTACACCTTC.

The chain combines TRBV2 with TRBJ2-2; 11 nucleotides align to TRBD1. Germline CDR1 reads SNHLY; CDR2 reads FYNNEI. After removal of 7 bases from V and 4 bases from J, the junction contained 5 bases not matched to a gene. This CDR3 is 15 amino acids long. CDR3 region: CASNRGQGGTGELFF. The CDR3 coding sequence is TGTGCCAGCAATAGGGGACAGGGGGGCACCGGGGAGCTGTTTTTT.

This chain links TRBV5-1 with TRBJ1-6; tentative D call: TRBD1 (5 bases). Germline CDR1 is SGHRS and CDR2 is YFSETQ. Trimming removed 0 bases from V and 5 bases from J, with 12 bases in between. The length of the CDR3 is 16 residues. The CDR3: CASSLAGGENNSPLHF. The CDR3 region has the DNA TGCGCCAGCAGCTTGGCCGGGGGTGAGAATAATTCACCCCTCCACTTT. The full variable domain, rest sourced from reference TRBV5-1 and TRBJ1-6, is KAGVTQTPRYLIKTRGQQVTLSCSPISGHRSVSWYQQTPGQGLQFLFEYFSETQRNKGNFPGRFSGRQFSNSRSEMNVSTLELGDSALYLCASSLAGGENNSPLHFGNGTRLTVT.

For the CDR3, the DNA is TGTGCCAGCAGCTCCCTCGACAGATATTGGACCCAGTACTTC. Residues: CASSSLDRYWTQYF. The chain has TRBV7-2 and TRBJ2-5, with D tentatively TRBD1 (5 bases). This CDR3 is 14 amino acids long. Looked up from germline, CDR1 is SGHTA and CDR2 is FQGNSA. V lost 4 bases, J lost 7 bases, and 16 bases lay in between.

Comments on this clone: This sample also contains other DNA sequences that code for the same CDR3. The chain joins TRBV28 to TRBJ2-5; D uncertain. Trimming took 6 bases from V and 1 from J, leaving 9 bases between them. In germline, CDR1 is MDHEN, CDR2 SYDVKM. The CDR3 is made up of 13 amino acids. The chain's CDR3 is CASSPGLQETQYF. The CDR3 coding sequence is TGTGCCAGCAGCCCCGGGCTCCAAGAGACCCAGTACTTC.

Only one count was recorded for this clone. The J gene is TRBJ2-7, the V gene TRBV6-5; 9 bases line up with TRBD1. The CDR3 has 14 residues. With 5 bases clipped from V and 2 bases from J, the junction kept 4 bases outside the gene matches. CDR1 is MNHEY and CDR2 is SVGAGI in the germline V gene. The CDR3 loop is CASSRTGEAYEQYF. The CDR3 DNA follows: TGTGCCAGCAGTAGGACAGGGGAGGCCTACGAGCAGTACTTC.

V is TRBV4-1 and J is TRBJ2-2; no firm D call. Germline V gene sequence: CDR1 MGHRA, CDR2 YSYEKL. The CDR3 extends over 13 amino acids. Trimming removed 6 bases from V and 1 base from J, with 6 bases in between. CDR3 DNA: TGCGCCAGCAGTAATAGGAACACCGGGGAGCTGTTTTTT. It encodes CASSNRNTGELFF.

The chain is built from TRBV11-2 and TRBJ1-6; D is possibly TRBD1 (6 bases). CDR3 length: 14 amino acids. Looked up from germline, CDR1 is SGHAT and CDR2 is FQNNGV. Trimming stripped 0 bases from V and 13 bases from J, with 13 bases between. CDR3: CASSLDRGQFPLHF. DNA of the CDR3: TGTGCCAGCAGCTTAGACCGGGGGCAGTTTCCCCTCCACTTT. Filled out from reference TRBV11-2 and TRBJ1-6, the complete variable domain reads EAGVAQSPRYKIIEKRQSVAFWCNPISGHATLYWYQQILGQGPKLLIQFQNNGVVDDSQLPKDRFSAERLKGVDSTLKIQPAKLEDSAVYLCASSLDRGQFPLHFGNGTRLTVT.

V and J are TRBV9 and TRBJ1-3; the D gene is possibly TRBD1 (6 bases). Germline values: CDR1 SGDLS, CDR2 YYNGEE. The CDR3 spans 16 residues. Trimming stripped 0 bases from V and 6 bases from J, with 16 bases between. The chain's CDR3 is CASSVEVGRGTNTIYF. The CDR3, as DNA: TGTGCCAGCAGCGTAGAGGTAGGCAGGGGAACAAACACCATATATTTT.

The genes are TRBV4-3 and TRBJ1-2; perhaps TRBD1 as D (5 bases). In germline, CDR1 is LGHNA, CDR2 YSLEER. V dropped 0 bases and J dropped 4 bases, with 12 bases sitting between them. This CDR3 is built from 15 residues. This CDR3 is CASSQDSGNSYGYTF. In nucleotides, the CDR3 is TGCGCCAGCAGCCAAGATTCAGGGAATAGCTATGGCTACACCTTC.

The rearrangement uses TRBV19 and TRBJ2-3, with 12 nucleotides matching TRBD1. The V gene's germline CDR1 is LNHDA and CDR2 SQIVND (reference sequence). The length of the CDR3 is 15 residues. Germline trimming cut 6 bases from V and 7 bases from J; bases unmatched to any gene: 8. CDR3 nucleotides: TGTGCCAGTAGCCAGGGACAGGGGGCTTCTCATACGCAGTATTTT. This sequence encodes CASSQGQGASHTQYF.

V and J are TRBV7-2 and TRBJ1-2; D remains ambiguous. The CDR3 sequence is 15 residues long. CDR1 and CDR2 from the germline V gene are SGHTA and FQGNSA. Deletions cut 0 bases from V and 1 base from J, with 9 bases between. The CDR3 DNA reads as TGTGCCAGCAGCTTAGCAGGGTCCCATAACTATGGCTACACCTTC. Encoded protein: CASSLAGSHNYGYTF.